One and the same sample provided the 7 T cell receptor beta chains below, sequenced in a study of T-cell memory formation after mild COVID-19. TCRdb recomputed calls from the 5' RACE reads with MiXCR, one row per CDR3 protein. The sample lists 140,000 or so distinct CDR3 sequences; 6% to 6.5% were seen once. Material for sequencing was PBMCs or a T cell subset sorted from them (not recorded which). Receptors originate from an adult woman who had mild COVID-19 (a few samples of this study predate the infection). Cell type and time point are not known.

CDR3: CASSIQGAGTGELFF. In DNA, the CDR3 is TGTGCCAGCAGCATCCAGGGGGCTGGCACCGGGGAGCTGTTTTTT. The rearrangement uses TRBV7-2 and TRBJ2-2, with 8 positions matching TRBD1. The CDR3 is made up of 15 amino acids. Trimming removed 5 bases from V and 4 bases from J; junction bases left unmatched: 6. CDR1 is SGHTA, CDR2 FQGNSA, per germline.

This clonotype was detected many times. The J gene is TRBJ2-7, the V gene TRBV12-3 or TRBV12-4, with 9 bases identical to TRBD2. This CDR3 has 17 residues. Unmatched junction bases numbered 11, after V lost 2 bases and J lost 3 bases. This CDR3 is CASSLTTFLREGYEQYF. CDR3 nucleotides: TGTGCCAGCAGTTTAACGACTTTTTTGCGGGAGGGCTACGAGCAGTACTTC.

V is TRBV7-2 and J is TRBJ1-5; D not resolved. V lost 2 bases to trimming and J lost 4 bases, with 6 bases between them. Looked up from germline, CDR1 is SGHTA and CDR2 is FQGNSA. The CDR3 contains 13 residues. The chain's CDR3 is CASSLFGNQPQHF. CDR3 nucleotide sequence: TGTGCCAGCAGCTTATTCGGTAATCAGCCCCAGCATTTT.

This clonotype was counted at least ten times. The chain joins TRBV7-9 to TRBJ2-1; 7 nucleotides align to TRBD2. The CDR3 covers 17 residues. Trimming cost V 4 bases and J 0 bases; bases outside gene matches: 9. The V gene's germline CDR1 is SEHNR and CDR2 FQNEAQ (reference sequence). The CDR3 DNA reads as TGTGCCAGCAGCTCTCTCGGGGCGGGAGTCTCCTACAATGAGCAGTTCTTC. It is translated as CASSSLGAGVSYNEQFF.

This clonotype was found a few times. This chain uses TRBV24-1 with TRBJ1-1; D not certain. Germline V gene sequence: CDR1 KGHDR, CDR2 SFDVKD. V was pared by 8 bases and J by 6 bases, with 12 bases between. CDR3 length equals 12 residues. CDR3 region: CATKDGRSEAFF. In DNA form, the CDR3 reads TGTGCCACCAAAGATGGGAGATCTGAAGCTTTCTTT.

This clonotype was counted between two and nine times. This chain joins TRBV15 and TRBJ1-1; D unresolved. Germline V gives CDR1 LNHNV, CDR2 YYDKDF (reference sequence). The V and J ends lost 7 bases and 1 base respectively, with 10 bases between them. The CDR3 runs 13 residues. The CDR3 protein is CATTRPTNTEAFF. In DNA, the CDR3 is TGTGCCACCACGAGACCGACGAACACTGAAGCTTTCTTT.

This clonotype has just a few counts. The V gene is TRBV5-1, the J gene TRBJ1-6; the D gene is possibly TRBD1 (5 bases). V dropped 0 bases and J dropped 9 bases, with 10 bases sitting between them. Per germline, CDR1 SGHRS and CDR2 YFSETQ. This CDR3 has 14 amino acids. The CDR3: CASSLVGDTSPLHF. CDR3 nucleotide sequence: TGCGCCAGCAGCTTGGTAGGGGATACTTCACCCCTCCACTTT.